The 2 T cell receptor beta chains below were found in one sample sequenced in a study of T cells in Graves' hyperthyroidism and ophthalmopathy (dated by TCRdb to between 2018 and 2020). Library prep was done by multiplex PCR. Instrument on record: Illumina HiSeq 2000. Amplification of TCR beta CDR3 regions was carried out from RNA transcripts. For the first round of RT-PCR on the TCR CDR3, the HTBI primer set was used together with the Qiagen OneStep RT-PCR kit. TCRdb applied fastp at Q25 and MiXCR to the public reads, then kept only in-frame beta chains. When rows share a CDR3 protein, they turn into one entry using the most common DNA and genes. The sample records under 400,000 distinct CDR3 sequences, under 15% of which are singletons. Roughly 8.3% of the sample lies in the top ten. The sequencing sample was made of blood. Every receptor here comes from a woman aged 18-29 years with Graves' hyperthyroidism.

This clonotype was found many times. This chain connects TRBV6-1 to TRBJ1-1; 7 nucleotides agree with TRBD1. With 6 bases clipped from V and 11 bases from J, the junction kept 6 bases outside the gene matches. Germline loops: CDR1 MNHNS, CDR2 SASEGT. The CDR3 covers 11 residues. The DNA for the CDR3 is TGTGCCAGCAGCGCAGGGGGGTGGGCTTTCTTT. Its protein product is CASSAGGWAFF.

This clonotype was seen ten or more times. The V gene is TRBV10-3, the J gene TRBJ1-4; no definite D call. CDR3 length equals 16 residues. The V end was cut by 10 bases, the J end by 6 bases, with 24 bases between. Germline assignment: CDR1 ENHRY and CDR2 SYGVKD. CDR3 DNA sequence: TGTGCCACCCGTCAATCCTCAGGAGAAACCTATGAAAAACTGTTTTTT. It specifies CATRQSSGETYEKLFF.